A single sample gave rise to the 9 T cell receptor beta chains below, sequenced in a study of cytomegalovirus exposure and HLA in healthy donors. Primers for the PCR totalled 60 Vbeta and 13 Jbeta. The protocol was immunoSEQ multiplex PCR, while the TCRdb copy is restricted to in-frame clones and leaves out a portion. The table lists fewer than 250,000 clones, 70% to 80% of them singletons. The sequencing input was PBMCs. The origin of the receptors is a woman aged 30 to 39 in good health and CMV-seropositive.

For this clone: Mismatch with germline at one junction end may stem from a read error. Other DNA variants within this sample encode the same CDR3. The chain recombines TRBV28 with TRBJ1-6; 8 bases agree with TRBD1. The CDR3 sequence is 17 residues long. CDR1 and CDR2 from the germline V gene are MDHEN and SYDVKM. Here the CDR3 reads CASRSSGTGTYNSPLHF. For the CDR3, the DNA is TGTGCCAGCAGGTCATCCGGGACAGGCACATATAATTCCCCCCTCCACTTT.

The V gene is TRBV9, the J gene TRBJ1-3; no definite D call. V shed 7 bases and J shed 4 bases, with 18 bases lying between them. Germline CDR1 reads SGDLS; CDR2 reads YYNGEE. The CDR3 is made up of 15 amino acids. The CDR3 sequence: CASPMMEGTGNTIYF. CDR3 in DNA: TGTGCCAGCCCGATGATGGAGGGAACCGGAAACACCATATATTTT. Looking up the rest from reference TRBV9 and TRBJ1-3 gives the full variable domain: DSGVTQTPKHLITATGQRVTLRCSPRSGDLSVYWYQQSLDQGLQFLIQYYNGEERAKGNILERFSAQQFPDLHSELNLSSLELGDSALYFCASPMMEGTGNTIYFGEGSWLTVV.

J is TRBJ2-2 and V is TRBV7-6; unclear D gene. The germline CDR1 and CDR2 sequences are SGHVS and FNYEAQ. V lost 5 bases to trimming and J lost 1 base, with 11 bases between them. The CDR3 has 15 residues. The DNA of the CDR3 is TGTGCCAGCAGCGCCGGGTCTATGAACACCGGGGAGCTGTTTTTT. It is translated as CASSAGSMNTGELFF.

The V call is TRBV7-9, the J call TRBJ2-7; D unclear. The CDR3 is 14 amino acids. Trimming shortened V by 1 base and J by 2 bases, and 9 bases separated the two germline ends. Germline V gene lookup returns CDR1 SEHNR and CDR2 FQNEAQ (reference sequence). The DNA of the CDR3 is TGTGCCAGCAGCTTAGATCCAGGCACCTACGAGCAGTACTTC. Translation gives CASSLDPGTYEQYF.

Only a few counts were recorded for this clone. The same CDR3 also results from other DNA sequences found in this sample. V usage is TRBV29-1 and J usage is TRBJ1-1; the match to TRBD1 covers 7 bases. The CDR3 spans 13 residues. J lost 2 bases, V lost 7 bases, and 7 bases had no gene match. Germline V lookup: CDR1 SQVTM, CDR2 ANQGSEA. The CDR3 DNA follows: TGCAGCGCCCTCCGGGACAGAAACACTGAAGCTTTCTTT. This sequence encodes CSALRDRNTEAFF.

The rearrangement uses TRBV27 and TRBJ2-4; D is possibly TRBD1 (5 bases). The V end lost 5 bases, the J end lost 0 bases, and 14 bases lay between the germline ends. The CDR3 contains 16 residues. Germline-derived CDR1 and CDR2 are MNHEY and SMNVEV (reference sequence). DNA of the CDR3: TGTGCCAGCAGTGTTCGACAGACTCTAGCCAAAAACATTCAGTACTTC. Translation: CASSVRQTLAKNIQYF.

This chain uses TRBV28 with TRBJ1-6; D remains unclear. This CDR3 has 14 amino acids. V gave up 10 bases and J gave up 0 bases, with 10 bases separating them. CDR1 and CDR2 (germline): MDHEN, SYDVKM. The CDR3 region is CATKGGSYNSPLHF. The CDR3, as DNA: TGTGCCACCAAAGGCGGCTCCTATAATTCACCCCTCCACTTT.

This chain links TRBV5-5 with TRBJ1-4, with TRBD1 matching 9 bases. Trimming removed 7 bases from V and 6 bases from J; junction bases left unmatched: 7. Germline V gives CDR1 SGHKS, CDR2 YYEKEE (reference sequence). The CDR3 is made up of 14 amino acids. CDR3 in amino acids: CASGLGQGHEKLFF. The DNA for the CDR3 is TGTGCCAGCGGACTGGGACAGGGACATGAAAAACTGTTTTTT.

This chain links TRBV4-2 with TRBJ1-5; D not resolved. Germline CDR1 is LGHNA and CDR2 is YNFKEQ. V was shortened by 0 bases and J by 1 base, with 13 bases between the two germline ends. The CDR3 consists of 17 residues. CDR3 DNA: TGTGCCAGCAGCCAAGATGGATCCGGGTTGAGCAATCAGCCCCAGCATTTT. Encoded protein: CASSQDGSGLSNQPQHF.